This T cell receptor beta chain was sequenced for a study of Tregs in tolerant kidney transplant recipients. As for this clone: What it binds is unknown.

Recipients received nonmyeloablative bone marrow transplants from related graft donors, with transient mixed chimerism. Sequencing was performed with immunoSEQ multiplex PCR; in TCRdb, only in-frame clones are kept and a portion is missing. The table lists more than 90,000 clones, 93% of them singletons, with roughly 1.5% in the top ten. General study findings and limits: This study did not directly address biological reproducibility.

V lost 4 bases and J lost 0, with 10 bases in between. CDR1 is MNHNS and CDR2 is SASEGT in the germline V gene. This CDR3 is 15 amino acids long. V and J are TRBV6-1 and TRBJ1-3; no clear D. This TCR came from a human patient who received a combined kidney and bone marrow transplant. Some of the T cells may derive from the graft donor. The sequencing here drew on CD4+ T cells from blood (PBMCs), taken 12 months after the transplant. This chain's CDR3 is CASSVRGDSGNTIYF. The CDR3 DNA follows: TGTGCCAGCAGTGTGCGTGGTGACTCTGGAAACACCATATATTTT.